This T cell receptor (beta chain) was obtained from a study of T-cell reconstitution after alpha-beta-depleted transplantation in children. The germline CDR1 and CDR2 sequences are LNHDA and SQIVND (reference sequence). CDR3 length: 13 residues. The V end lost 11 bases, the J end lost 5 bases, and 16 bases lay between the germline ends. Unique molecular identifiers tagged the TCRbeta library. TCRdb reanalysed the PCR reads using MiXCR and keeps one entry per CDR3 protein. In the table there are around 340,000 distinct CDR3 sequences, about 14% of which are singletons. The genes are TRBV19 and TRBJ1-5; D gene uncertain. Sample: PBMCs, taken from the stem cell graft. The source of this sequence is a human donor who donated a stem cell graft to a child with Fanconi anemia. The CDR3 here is CAAAAGSDQPQHF. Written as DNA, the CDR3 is TGTGCCGCGGCGGCGGGGTCGGATCAGCCCCAGCATTTT.